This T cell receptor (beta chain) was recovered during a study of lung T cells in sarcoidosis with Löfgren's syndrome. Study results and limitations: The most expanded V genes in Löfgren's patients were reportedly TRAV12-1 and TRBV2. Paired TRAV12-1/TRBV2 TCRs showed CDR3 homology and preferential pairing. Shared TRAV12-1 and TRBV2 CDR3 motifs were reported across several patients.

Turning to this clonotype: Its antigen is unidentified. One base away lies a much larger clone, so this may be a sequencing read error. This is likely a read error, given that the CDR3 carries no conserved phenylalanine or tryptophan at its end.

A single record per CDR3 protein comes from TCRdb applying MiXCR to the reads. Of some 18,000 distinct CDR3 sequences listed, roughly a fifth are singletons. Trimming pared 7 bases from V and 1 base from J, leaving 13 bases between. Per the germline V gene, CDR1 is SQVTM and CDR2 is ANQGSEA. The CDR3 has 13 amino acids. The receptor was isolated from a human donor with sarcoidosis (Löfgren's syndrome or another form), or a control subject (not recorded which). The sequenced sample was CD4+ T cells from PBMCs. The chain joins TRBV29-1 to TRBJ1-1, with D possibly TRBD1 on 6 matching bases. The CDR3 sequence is CSASTGQNTEAFS. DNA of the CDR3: TGCAGCGCCTCCACAGGGCAGAACACTGAAGCTTTCTCT.